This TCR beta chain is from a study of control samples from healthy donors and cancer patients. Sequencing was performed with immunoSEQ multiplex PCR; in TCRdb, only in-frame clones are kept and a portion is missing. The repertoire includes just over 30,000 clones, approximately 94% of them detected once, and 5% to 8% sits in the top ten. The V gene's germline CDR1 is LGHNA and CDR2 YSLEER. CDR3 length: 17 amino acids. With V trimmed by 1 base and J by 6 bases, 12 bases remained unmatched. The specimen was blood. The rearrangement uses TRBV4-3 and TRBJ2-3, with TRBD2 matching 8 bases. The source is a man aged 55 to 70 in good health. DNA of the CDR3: TGCGCCAGCAGCCAAGCGGGGGGGGCGGGGGGCAGGGATACGCAGTATTTT. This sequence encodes CASSQAGGAGGRDTQYF.